The present entry profiles one TCR beta chain with its context. The antigen it binds to is not known. Base qualities are not provided; no much larger clone lies one nucleotide away. These data are taken from a study of blood T cells in healthy people across ages (dated by TCRdb to between 2014 and 2016). In the study overall: In model experiments, template switching captured about one uniquely barcoded TCR beta cDNA molecule for every two T cells. Age-related changes in TCR beta repertoire diversity were measured in the study by deep sequencing normalized with unique cDNA molecular identifiers. The donors were split into four age groups: young (average about 15 years), middle-aged (about 40), aged (roughly 68) and long-lived (roughly 86). To avoid experimental bias, donors of different ages were randomly spread across the sequencing lanes. Using the same blood draw, the study looked at two additional independent replicas of 1 million unique cDNA reads for two donors, one aged 18 to 30 and the other aged 80 or older.

Donors were a few dozen systemically healthy Caucasian individuals from Russia aged roughly 6 to 90 years. Ten milliliters of peripheral blood were collected from each donor into EDTA-treated Vacutainer tubes. Ficoll-Paque density-gradient centrifugation was used to isolate PBMCs, with at least 7 million per sample. Total RNA was extracted from PBMCs with Trizol reagent, with at least 5.5 micrograms obtained per sample. For every donor, an aliquot of PBMCs went through flow cytometry to measure the percentages of naive CD45RAhigh/CD27high T cells. Study-wide findings and limitations: Estimates of total diversity from one million sequenced T cells were regarded as lower bounds and underestimates. Because the CMV infection status of the donors was unknown, age-related changes in expanded clonotypes may potentially have been confounded. A strong correlation was found between observed TCR beta diversity and the percentage of naive T cells measured by flow cytometry. Compared with the aged group, the long-lived group had more naive CD4+ T cells, fewer expanded clones and increased TCR diversity, a pattern suggesting age selection. Conclusive comparison of naive and antigen-experienced compartments was prevented by the profiling of bulk unsorted PBMCs. Observed TCR beta diversity per million T cells fell roughly linearly with age, and a significant reduction was already apparent by age about 38.

Reading from cysteine to phenylalanine, the CDR3 counts 14 amino acids. The only DNA kept is the CDR3, 42 bases in frame from the first base. For CDR1 and CDR2, the germline V gene lists SGHVS and FQNEAQ. Deletion took 5 bases off V and 4 bases off J, with a span of 14 bases between the germline ends. The library was produced with 5' RACE. Data came from an Illumina HiSeq 2500. The second PCR ran for about 6 to 11 cycles and used a J-beta primer mix along with a sample-barcoded 5' primer. A unique molecular identifier was introduced onto each TCR beta cDNA molecule by a template-switch 5' adaptor carrying 12 random nucleotides. Each sample yielded at least 2.5 million CDR3-containing paired-end reads. The Mint cDNA synthesis kit, primed by a TRBC-specific oligonucleotide, was used to synthesize first-strand cDNA from all RNA. After uracil-DNA glycosylase treatment, a first 18-cycle PCR used universal primers M1SS and BC2_uni_R on all cDNA. Processing in the source paper ran as follows. For normalization, 1 million high-quality reads were randomly selected from each sample, with every read carrying a distinct molecular identifier. Reads with shared molecular identifiers were discarded instead of being binned into consensus sequences. CDR3 identification, clonotype clustering and error correction used MiTCR with a Q25 quality threshold and the strictest error-elimination algorithm. Lower-bound total TCR beta diversity was estimated with a nonparametric unseen species model using Euler transformation. Clones were called with MiXCR by TCRdb after fastp trimmed the public reads at Q25, and only in-frame beta chains were retained. Rows matching on CDR3 protein sequence are summarized as one entry with the most common DNA and genes. The V and J calls follow TCRdb's processing rather than the paper's. The sample table shows hundreds of thousands of distinct CDR3 sequences, and about 21% are seen once. Together, the top ten hold 3.6% of the sample.

The receptor's source is a man aged 70 or older in good health. The sequence links TRBV7-8 to TRBJ1-2, and the D gene may be TRBD1, 6 bases matching. Sequenced input: blood. CDR3 protein: CASSRGQQIYGYTF. The nucleotides read TGTGCCAGCAGCCGCGGACAGCAAATCTATGGCTACACCTTC.